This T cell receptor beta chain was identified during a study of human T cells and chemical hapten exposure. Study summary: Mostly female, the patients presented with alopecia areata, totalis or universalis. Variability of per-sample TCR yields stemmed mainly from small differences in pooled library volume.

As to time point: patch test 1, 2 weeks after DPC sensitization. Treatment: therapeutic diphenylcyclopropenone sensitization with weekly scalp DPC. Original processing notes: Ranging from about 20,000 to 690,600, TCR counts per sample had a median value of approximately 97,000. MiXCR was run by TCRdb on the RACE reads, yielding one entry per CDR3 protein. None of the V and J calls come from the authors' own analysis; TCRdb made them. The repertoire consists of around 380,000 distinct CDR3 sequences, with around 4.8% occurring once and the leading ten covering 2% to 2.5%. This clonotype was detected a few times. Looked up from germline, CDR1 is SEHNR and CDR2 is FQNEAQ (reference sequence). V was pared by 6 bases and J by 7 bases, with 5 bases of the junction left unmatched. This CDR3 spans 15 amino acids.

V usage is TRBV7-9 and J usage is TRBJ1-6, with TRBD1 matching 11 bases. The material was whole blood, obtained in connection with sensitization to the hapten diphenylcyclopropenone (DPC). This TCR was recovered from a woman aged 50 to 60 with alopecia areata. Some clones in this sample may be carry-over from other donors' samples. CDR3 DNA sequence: TGTGCCAGCAGGAAGGGGACAGGGGGGAATTCACCCCTCCACTTT. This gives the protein CASRKGTGGNSPLHF.